Following are 2 T cell receptor beta chains from one sample sequenced in a study of T cell responses to AZD1222 COVID-19 vaccine. The assay was immunoSEQ multiplex PCR, and TCRdb's table has in-frame clones only and misses some. The repertoire holds 200,000 or so clones, with over 80% as singletons. The specimen was peripheral blood, collected on day 0 of MenACWY control vaccination. The receptors shown here come from an adult in good health.

This clone was found once. The chain combines TRBV3-1 (or the pseudogene TRBV3-2) with TRBJ2-2; 7 bases are a match to TRBD2. CDR1 and CDR2 (germline): LGHDT, YNNKEL (reference sequence). This CDR3 is 15 amino acids long. V gave up 4 bases and J gave up 0 bases; unmatched junction bases: 2. As DNA, the CDR3 is TGTGCCAGCAGCCGGGCGGGGGCGAACACCGGGGAGCTGTTTTTT. Its protein is CASSRAGANTGELFF.

V and J are TRBV19 and TRBJ1-5, with D possibly TRBD1 on 5 matching bases. V was pared by 0 bases and J by 7 bases, with 10 bases between. Germline V CDR1 and CDR2: LNHDA, SQIVND (reference sequence). CDR3 length equals 14 residues. The CDR3 DNA reads TGTGCCAGTAGTATAGAGGGGACTATCCAGCCCCAGCATTTT. Its protein product is CASSIEGTIQPQHF.